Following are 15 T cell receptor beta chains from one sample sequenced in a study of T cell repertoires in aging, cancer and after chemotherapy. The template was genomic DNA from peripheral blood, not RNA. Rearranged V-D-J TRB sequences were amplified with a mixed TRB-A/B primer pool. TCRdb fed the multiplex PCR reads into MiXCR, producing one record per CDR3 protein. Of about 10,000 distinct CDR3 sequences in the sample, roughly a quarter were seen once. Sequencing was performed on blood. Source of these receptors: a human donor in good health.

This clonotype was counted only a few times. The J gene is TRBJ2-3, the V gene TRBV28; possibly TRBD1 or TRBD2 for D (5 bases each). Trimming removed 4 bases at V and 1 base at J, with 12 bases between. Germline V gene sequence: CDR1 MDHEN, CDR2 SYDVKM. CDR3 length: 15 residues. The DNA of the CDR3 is TGTGCCAGCAGTTCGAGGGGTGGGGGCACAGATACGCAGTATTTT. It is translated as CASSSRGGGTDTQYF.

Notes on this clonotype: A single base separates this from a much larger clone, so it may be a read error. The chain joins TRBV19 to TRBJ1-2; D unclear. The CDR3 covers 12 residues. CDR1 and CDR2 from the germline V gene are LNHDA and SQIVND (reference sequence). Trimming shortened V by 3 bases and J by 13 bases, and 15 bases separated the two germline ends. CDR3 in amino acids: CASSIGLDGCTF. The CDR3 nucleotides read TGTGCCAGTAGTATTGGCCTCGATGGTTGCACCTTC.

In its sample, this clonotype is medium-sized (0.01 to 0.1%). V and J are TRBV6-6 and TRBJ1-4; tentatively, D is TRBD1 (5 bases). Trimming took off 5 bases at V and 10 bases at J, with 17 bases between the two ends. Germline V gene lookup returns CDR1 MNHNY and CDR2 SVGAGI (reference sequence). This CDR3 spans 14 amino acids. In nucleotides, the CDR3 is TGTGCCAGCAGTAGGGGACCGGGCTTCCCAAAACTGTTTTTT. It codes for CASSRGPGFPKLFF.

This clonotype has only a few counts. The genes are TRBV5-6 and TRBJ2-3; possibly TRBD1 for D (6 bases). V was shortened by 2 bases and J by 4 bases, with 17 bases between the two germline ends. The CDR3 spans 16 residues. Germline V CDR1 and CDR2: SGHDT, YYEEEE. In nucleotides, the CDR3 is TGTGCCAGCAGCTTCGAACAGGGTTACGGGGCAGATACGCAGTATTTT. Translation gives CASSFEQGYGADTQYF.

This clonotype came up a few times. CDR3: CASSPQTGVGTDTQYF. The CDR3 DNA is TGTGCCAGCAGCCCCCAGACAGGGGTGGGCACAGATACGCAGTATTTT. The chain employs TRBV7-8 and TRBJ2-3; 8 bases match TRBD1. With V trimmed by 5 bases and J by 1 base, 8 bases remained unmatched. This CDR3 is built from 16 residues. Germline values: CDR1 SGHVS, CDR2 FQNEAQ.

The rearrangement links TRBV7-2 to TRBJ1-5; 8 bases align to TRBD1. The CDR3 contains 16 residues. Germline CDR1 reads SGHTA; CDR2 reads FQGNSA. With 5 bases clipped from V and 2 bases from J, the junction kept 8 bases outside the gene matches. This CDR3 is CASSPSRGLGNQPQHF. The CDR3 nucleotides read TGTGCCAGCAGCCCATCCAGGGGGCTTGGCAATCAGCCCCAGCATTTT.

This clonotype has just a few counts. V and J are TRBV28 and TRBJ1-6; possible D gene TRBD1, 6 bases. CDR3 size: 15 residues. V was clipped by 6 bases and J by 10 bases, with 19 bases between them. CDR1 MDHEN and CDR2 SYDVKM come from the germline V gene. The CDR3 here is CASRPFTGGLSPLHF. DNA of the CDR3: TGTGCCAGCAGACCCTTTACCGGGGGCTTATCACCCCTCCACTTT.

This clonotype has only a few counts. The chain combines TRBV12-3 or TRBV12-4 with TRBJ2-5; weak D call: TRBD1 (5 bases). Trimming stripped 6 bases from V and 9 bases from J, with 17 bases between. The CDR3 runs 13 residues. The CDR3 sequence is CASRSTAAKSQYF. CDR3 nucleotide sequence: TGTGCCAGCAGATCGACAGCCGCGAAGTCCCAGTACTTC.

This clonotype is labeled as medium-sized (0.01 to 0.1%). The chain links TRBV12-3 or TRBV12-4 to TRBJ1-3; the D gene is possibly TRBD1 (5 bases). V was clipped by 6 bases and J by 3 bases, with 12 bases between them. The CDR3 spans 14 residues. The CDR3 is CASSRGSGGNTIYF. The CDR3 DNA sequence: TGTGCCAGCAGCCGGGGGAGTGGTGGAAACACCATATATTTT.

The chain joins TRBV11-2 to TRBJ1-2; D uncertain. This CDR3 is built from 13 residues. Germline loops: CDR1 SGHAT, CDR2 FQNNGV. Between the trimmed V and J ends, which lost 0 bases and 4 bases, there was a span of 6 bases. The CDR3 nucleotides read TGTGCCAGCAGCTTAGACCCGGGCTATGGCTACACCTTC. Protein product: CASSLDPGYGYTF.

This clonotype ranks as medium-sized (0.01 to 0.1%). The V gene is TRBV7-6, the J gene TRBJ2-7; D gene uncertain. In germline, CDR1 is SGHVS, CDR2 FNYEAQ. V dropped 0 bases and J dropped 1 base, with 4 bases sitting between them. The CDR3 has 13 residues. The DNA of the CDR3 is TGTGCCAGCAGCTTAGCACAGTCCTACGAGCAGTACTTC. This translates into CASSLAQSYEQYF.

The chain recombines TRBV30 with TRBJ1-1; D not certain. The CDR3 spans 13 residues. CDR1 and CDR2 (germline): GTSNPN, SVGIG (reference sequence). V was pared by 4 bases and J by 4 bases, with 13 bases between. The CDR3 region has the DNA TGTGCCTGGACAATAAAACCGGCCACTGAAGCTTTCTTT. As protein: CAWTIKPATEAFF.

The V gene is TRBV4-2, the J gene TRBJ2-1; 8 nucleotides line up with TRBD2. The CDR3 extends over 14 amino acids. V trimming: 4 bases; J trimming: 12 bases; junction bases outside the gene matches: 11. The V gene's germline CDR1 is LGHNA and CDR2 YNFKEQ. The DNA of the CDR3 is TGTGCCAGCAGCCCCGGGACGCTAGCGGGTGGGCAGTTCTTC. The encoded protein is CASSPGTLAGGQFF.

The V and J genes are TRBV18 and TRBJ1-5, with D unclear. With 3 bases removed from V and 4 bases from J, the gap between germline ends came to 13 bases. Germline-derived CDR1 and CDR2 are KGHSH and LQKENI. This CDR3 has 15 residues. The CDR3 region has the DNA TGTGCCAGCTCACCGGAAAAGGTCCCTAATCAGCCCCAGCATTTT. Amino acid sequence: CASSPEKVPNQPQHF.

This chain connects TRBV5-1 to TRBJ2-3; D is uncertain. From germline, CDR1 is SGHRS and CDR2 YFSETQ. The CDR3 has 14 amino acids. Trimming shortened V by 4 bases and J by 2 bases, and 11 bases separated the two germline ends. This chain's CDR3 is CASSRWGSTDTQYF. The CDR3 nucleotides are TGCGCCAGCAGCCGATGGGGATCCACAGATACGCAGTATTTT.